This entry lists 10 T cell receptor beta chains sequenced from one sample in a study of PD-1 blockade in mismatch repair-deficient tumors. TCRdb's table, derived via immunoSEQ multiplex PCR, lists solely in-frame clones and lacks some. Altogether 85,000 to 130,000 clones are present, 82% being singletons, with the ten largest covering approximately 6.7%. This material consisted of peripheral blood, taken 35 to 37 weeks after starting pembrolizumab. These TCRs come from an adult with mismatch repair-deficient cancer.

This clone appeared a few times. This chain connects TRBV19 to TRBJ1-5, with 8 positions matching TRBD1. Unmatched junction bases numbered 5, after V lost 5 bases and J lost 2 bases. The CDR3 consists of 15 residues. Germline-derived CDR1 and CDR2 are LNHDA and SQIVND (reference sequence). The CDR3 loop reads CASSLTGEGNQPQHF. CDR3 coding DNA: TGTGCCAGTAGTTTGACAGGGGAAGGCAATCAGCCCCAGCATTTT.

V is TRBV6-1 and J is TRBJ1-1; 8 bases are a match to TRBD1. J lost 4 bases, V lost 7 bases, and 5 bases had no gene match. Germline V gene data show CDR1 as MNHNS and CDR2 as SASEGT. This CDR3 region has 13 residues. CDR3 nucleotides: TGTGCCAGCACATCACAGGGGGTCACTGAAGCTTTCTTT. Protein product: CASTSQGVTEAFF.

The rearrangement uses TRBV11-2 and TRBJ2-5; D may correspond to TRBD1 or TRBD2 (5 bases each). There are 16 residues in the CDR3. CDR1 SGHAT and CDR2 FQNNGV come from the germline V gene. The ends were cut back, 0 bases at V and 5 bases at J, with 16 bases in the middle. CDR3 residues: CASSLDGQGEGETQYF. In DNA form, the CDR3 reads TGTGCCAGCAGCTTAGATGGTCAGGGAGAGGGTGAGACCCAGTACTTC.

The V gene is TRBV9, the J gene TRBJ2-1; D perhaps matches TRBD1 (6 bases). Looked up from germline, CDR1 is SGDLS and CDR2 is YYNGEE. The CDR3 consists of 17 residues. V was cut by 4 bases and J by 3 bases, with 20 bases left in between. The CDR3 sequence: CASSPQSGTRFYNEQFF. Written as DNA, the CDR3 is TGTGCCAGCAGCCCACAGTCCGGGACAAGATTCTACAATGAGCAGTTCTTC.

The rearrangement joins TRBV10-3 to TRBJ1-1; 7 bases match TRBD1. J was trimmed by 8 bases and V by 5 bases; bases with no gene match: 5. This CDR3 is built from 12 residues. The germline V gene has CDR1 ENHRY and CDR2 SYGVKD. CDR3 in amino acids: CAISSRDREAFF. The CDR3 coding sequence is TGTGCCATCAGTTCCCGGGACAGAGAAGCTTTCTTT.

CDR3 protein: CASSVRTGAYEQYF. Written as DNA, the CDR3 is TGTGCCAGCAGTGTTAGGACAGGTGCTTACGAGCAGTACTTC. V and J are TRBV6-1 and TRBJ2-7, with TRBD1 matching 7 bases. The junction had 7 bases not matched to a gene; V was cut back by 4 bases and J by 4 bases. This CDR3 is built from 14 residues. In germline, CDR1 is MNHNS, CDR2 SASEGT.

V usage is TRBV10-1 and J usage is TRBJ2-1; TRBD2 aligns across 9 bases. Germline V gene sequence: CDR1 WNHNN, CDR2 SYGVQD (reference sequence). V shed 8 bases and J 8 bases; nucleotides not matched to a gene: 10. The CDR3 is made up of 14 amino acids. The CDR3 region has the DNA TGCGCCAGCGCGAGCAGCGGGAGGTTTGATGAGCAGTTCTTC. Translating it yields CASASSGRFDEQFF.

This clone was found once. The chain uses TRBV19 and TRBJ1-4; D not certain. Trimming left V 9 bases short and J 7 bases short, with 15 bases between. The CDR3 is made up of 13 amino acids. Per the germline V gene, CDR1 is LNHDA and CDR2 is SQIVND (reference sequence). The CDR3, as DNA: TGTGCCAGCCGAGATTCCGGGTTTGAAAAACTGTTTTTT. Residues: CASRDSGFEKLFF.

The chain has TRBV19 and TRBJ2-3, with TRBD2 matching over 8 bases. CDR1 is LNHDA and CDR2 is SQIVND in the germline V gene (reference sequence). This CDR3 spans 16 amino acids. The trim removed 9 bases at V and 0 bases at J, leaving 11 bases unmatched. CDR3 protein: CASRQTSDISTDTQYF. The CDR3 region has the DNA TGTGCCAGCCGTCAGACTAGCGACATTAGCACAGATACGCAGTATTTT.

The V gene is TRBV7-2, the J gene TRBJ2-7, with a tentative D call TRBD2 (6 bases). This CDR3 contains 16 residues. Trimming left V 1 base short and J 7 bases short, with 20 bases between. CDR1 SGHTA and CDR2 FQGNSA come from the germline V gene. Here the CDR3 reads CASSLGRRELSREQYF. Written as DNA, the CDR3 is TGTGCCAGCAGCTTAGGACGACGGGAGCTTTCTAGAGAGCAGTACTTC. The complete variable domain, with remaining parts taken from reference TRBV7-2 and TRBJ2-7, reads GAGVSQSPSNKVTEKGKDVELRCDPISGHTALYWYRQSLGQGLEFLIYFQGNSAPDKSGLPSDRFSAERTGGSVSTLTIQRTQQEDSAVYLCASSLGRRELSREQYFGPGTRLTVT.